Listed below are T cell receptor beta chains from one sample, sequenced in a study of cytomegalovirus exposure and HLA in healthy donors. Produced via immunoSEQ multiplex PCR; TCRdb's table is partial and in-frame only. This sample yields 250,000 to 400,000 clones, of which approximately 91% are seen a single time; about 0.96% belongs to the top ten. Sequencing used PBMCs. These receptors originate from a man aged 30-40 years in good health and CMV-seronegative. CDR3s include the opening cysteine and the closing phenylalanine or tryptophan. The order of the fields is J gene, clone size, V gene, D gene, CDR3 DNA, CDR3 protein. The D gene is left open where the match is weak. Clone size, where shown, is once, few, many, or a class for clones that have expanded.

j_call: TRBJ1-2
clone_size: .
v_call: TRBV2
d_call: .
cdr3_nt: TGTGCCAGCAGTGTACAGGACGGGGGTGGGGGCTACACCTTC
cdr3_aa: CASSVQDGGGGYTF

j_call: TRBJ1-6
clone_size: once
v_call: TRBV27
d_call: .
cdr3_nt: TGTGCCAGCAGTTTGAGTCCGGCAGGGTATAATTCACCCCTCCACTTT
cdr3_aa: CASSLSPAGYNSPLHF

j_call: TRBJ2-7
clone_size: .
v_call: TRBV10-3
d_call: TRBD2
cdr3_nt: TGTGCCATCAAGGGGACAGGGCCCAGTACTAGCGGGGGGATCTACGAGCAGTACTTC
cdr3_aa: CAIKGTGPSTSGGIYEQYF

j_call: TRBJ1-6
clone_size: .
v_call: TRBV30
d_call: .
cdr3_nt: TGTGCCTGGGCGCTAGGAGGGCTTAATTCACCCCTCCACTTT
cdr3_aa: CAWALGGLNSPLHF

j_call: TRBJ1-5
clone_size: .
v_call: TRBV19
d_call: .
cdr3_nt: TGTGCCAGTATGCTTCGGGACACCAATCAGCCCCAGCATTTT
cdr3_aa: CASMLRDTNQPQHF

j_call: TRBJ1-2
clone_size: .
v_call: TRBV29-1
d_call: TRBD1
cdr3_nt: TGCAGCGTTCAAAACAGGGGTTATGGCTACACCTTC
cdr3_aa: CSVQNRGYGYTF

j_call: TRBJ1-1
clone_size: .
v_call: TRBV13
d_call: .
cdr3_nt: TGTGCCAGCACCCCACCCAGGGGTTGGGGTGGGAACACTGAAGCTTTCTTT
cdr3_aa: CASTPPRGWGGNTEAFF

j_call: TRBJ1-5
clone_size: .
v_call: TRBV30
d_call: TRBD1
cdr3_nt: TGTGCCTGGAAACGACAGGGCGCTAGGCAGCCCCAGCATTTT
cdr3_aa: CAWKRQGARQPQHF

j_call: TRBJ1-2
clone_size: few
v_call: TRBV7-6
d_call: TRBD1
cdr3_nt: TGTGCCAGCAGCTTAGCCGGGCAGGGGGCGCTGACTGGCTACACCTTC
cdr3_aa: CASSLAGQGALTGYTF

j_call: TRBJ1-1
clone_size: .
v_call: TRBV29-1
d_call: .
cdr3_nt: TGCAGCGTTGAAGGATGGCGAAGGGGCATTGGGGCGAACACTGAAGCTTTCTTT
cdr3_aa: CSVEGWRRGIGANTEAFF

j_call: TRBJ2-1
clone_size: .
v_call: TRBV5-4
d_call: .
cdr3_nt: TGTGCCAGCAGCTTGGTTGGGGAGGATGAGCAGTTCTTC
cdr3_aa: CASSLVGEDEQFF

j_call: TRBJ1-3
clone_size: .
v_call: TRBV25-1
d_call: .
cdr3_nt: TGTGCCAGCAGGGTGGCAGGGTCTGGAAACACCATATATTTT
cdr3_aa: CASRVAGSGNTIYF

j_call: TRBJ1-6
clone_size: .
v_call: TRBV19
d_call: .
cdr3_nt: TGTGCCAGTAGTATAGTCCGGGGATTTGGGTCACCCCTCCACTTT
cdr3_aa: CASSIVRGFGSPLHF

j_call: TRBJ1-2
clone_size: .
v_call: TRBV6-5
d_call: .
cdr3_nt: TGTGCCAGCAGTTACTCGACGCAGGTCTTCTATGGCTACACCTTC
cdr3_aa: CASSYSTQVFYGYTF

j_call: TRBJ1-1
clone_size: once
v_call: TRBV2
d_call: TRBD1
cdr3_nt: TGTGCCAGCAGTCTCTCCGGGACAGGGGGCGCCGACACTGAAGCTTTCTTT
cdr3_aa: CASSLSGTGGADTEAFF

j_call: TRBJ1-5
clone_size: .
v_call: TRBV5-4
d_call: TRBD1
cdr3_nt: TGTGCCAGCAGCGCGGGACAGGGACGCAATCAGCCCCAGCATTTT
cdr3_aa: CASSAGQGRNQPQHF

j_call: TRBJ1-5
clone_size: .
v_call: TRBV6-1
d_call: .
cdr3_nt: TGTGCCAGCAGTGAAGTAGCAGGCAATCAGCCCCAGCATTTT
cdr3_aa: CASSEVAGNQPQHF